This T cell receptor beta chain was observed in a study of CD8 T cells in ankylosing spondylitis. The study's findings and limits: Prior work had noted some motif variants in reactive arthritis blood and synovial fluid.

Worth noting for this clonotype: Its antigen remains unidentified.

Scientists made TCR beta libraries using quantitative 5'-RACE with molecular barcodes. TCRdb reanalysed the 5' RACE reads using MiXCR and keeps one entry per CDR3 protein. Seen here are approximately 40,000 distinct CDR3 sequences, approximately 6% observed once, and the top ten hold roughly 12%. From germline, CDR1 is SGHRS and CDR2 YFSETQ. The CDR3 is 15 residues long. Source material: blood, either unsorted or a sorted T cell fraction (not recorded which). The rearrangement joins TRBV5-1 to TRBJ1-1; D is possibly TRBD1 (5 bases). The source is a male donor with ankylosing spondylitis or in good health (not recorded which). The CDR3 reads CTNSLEQGFNTEAFF. In DNA, the CDR3 is TGCACCAACAGCTTGGAGCAGGGTTTTAACACTGAAGCTTTCTTT.